The sequence of this T cell receptor (beta chain) was determined in a study of CD8+CD57+ T cells in acquired aplastic anemia. Patients sequenced had flow cytometry evidence of CD8+CD57+ cell expansion. Severe acquired aplastic anemia was the diagnosis recorded for all patients. Blood sampling was performed on the patients, and none of them had received therapy by then. In its sample, this clonotype was seen a few times. CDR3 length equals 14 residues. Trimming took off 0 bases at V and 8 bases at J, with 14 bases between the two ends. From germline, CDR1 is DFQATT and CDR2 SNEGSKA (reference sequence). Genomic DNA was employed as the template in profiling TCR beta VDJ and CDR3. TCRdb reprocessed the reads via MiXCR and lists one record per CDR3 protein. The sample shows hundreds of thousands of distinct CDR3 sequences, approximately 32% of them seen only once.

The chain recombines TRBV20-1 with TRBJ2-1; a weak D match, TRBD2 (6 bases). Specimen: sorted CD4+, CD8+, or CD8+CD57+ T cells (not recorded which) from PBMCs. This receptor was obtained from a human donor with aplastic anemia. This chain's CDR3 is CSARDPGGSDEQFF. Here the CDR3 DNA reads TGCAGTGCTAGAGACCCCGGAGGGAGCGATGAGCAGTTCTTC.